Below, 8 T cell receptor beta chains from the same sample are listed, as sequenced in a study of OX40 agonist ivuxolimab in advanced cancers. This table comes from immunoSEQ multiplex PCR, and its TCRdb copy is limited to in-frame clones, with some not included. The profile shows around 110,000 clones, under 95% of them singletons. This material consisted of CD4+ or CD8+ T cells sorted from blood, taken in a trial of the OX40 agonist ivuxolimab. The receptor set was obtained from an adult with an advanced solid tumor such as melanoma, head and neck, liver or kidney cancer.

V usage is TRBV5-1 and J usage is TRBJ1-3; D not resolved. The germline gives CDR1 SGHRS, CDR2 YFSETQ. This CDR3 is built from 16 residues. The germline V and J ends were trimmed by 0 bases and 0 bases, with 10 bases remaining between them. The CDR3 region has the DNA TGCGCCAGCAGCTTGGACCCCCAGAGCTCTGGAAACACCATATATTTT. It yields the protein CASSLDPQSSGNTIYF.

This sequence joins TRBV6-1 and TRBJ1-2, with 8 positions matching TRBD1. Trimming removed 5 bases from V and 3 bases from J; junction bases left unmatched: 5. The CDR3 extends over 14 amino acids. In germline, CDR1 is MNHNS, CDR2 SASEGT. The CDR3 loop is CASSLGQADYGYTF. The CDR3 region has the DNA TGTGCCAGCAGTCTGGGACAGGCTGACTATGGCTACACCTTC.

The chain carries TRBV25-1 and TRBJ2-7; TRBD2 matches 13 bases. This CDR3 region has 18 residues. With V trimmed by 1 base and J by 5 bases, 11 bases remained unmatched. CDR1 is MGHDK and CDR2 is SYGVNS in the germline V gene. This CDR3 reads CASSEWMGTSGTTNEQYF. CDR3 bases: TGTGCCAGCAGTGAATGGATGGGGACTAGCGGGACAACTAACGAGCAGTACTTC.

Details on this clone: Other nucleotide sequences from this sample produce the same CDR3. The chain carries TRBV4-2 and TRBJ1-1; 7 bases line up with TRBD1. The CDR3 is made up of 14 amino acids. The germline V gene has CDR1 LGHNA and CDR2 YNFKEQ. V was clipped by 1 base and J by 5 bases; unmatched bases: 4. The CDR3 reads CASSQGQGRTEAFF. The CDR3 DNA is TGTGCCAGCAGCCAAGGACAGGGACGGACTGAAGCTTTCTTT.

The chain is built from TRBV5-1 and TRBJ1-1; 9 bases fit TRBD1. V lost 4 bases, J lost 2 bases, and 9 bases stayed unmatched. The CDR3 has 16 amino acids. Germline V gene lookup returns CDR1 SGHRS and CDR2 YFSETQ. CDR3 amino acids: CASSPAVTGGNTEAFF. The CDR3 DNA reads TGCGCCAGCAGCCCAGCGGTGACAGGGGGAAACACTGAAGCTTTCTTT.

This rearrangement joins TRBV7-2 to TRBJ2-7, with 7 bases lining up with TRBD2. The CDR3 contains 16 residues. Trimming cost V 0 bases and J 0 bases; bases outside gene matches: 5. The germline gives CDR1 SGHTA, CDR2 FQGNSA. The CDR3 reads CASSLAREWTSYEQYF. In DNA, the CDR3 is TGTGCCAGCAGCTTAGCGCGGGAGTGGACCTCCTACGAGCAGTACTTC.

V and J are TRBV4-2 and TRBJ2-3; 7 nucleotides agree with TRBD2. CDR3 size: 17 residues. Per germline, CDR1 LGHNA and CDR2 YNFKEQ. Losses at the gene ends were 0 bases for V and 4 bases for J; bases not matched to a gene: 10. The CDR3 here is CASSQDGGGSVADTQYF. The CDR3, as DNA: TGTGCCAGCAGCCAAGATGGTGGCGGGAGTGTCGCAGATACGCAGTATTTT.

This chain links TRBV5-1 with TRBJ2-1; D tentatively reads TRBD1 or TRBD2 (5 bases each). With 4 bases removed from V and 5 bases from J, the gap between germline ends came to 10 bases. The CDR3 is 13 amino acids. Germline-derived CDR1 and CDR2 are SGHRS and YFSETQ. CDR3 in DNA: TGCGCCAGCAGCCTTCCGGGACACAATGAGCAGTTCTTC. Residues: CASSLPGHNEQFF.